What follows are 22 T cell receptor beta chains derived from one specimen sequenced in a study of T cell repertoires in cytomegalovirus infection. TCRdb re-called the reads through MiXCR, storing one row per CDR3 protein. The sample contains fewer than 300,000 distinct CDR3 sequences, roughly 26% of which appear only once. Source material: PBMCs. All receptors come from a human donor in good health (CMV status not recorded). Some clones in this sample may be carry-over from other donors' samples.

This clonotype appeared a few times. The chain has TRBV7-7 and TRBJ2-1; TRBD1 or TRBD2 may be the D gene (5 bases each). In germline, CDR1 is SSHAT, CDR2 FNYEAQ (reference sequence). The germline V and J ends were trimmed by 5 bases and 4 bases, with 9 bases remaining between them. The CDR3 is made up of 13 amino acids. The CDR3 nucleotides read TGTGCCAGCAGCCCGGGACCTTACAATGAGCAGTTCTTC. Its protein is CASSPGPYNEQFF.

This rearrangement joins TRBV29-1 to TRBJ1-2; possibly TRBD1 for D (5 bases). The ends were cut back, 3 bases at V and 2 bases at J, with 13 bases in the middle. Germline CDR1 SQVTM, CDR2 ANQGSEA. The CDR3 covers 14 residues. This CDR3 is CSVEFPTANYGYTF. CDR3 in DNA: TGCAGCGTTGAGTTCCCGACAGCAAACTATGGCTACACCTTC.

This clonotype was picked up a small number of times. The chain employs TRBV28 and TRBJ2-7; D might be TRBD2 (6 bases). CDR3 length: 14 residues. Germline loops: CDR1 MDHEN, CDR2 SYDVKM. The V and J ends lost 4 bases and 7 bases respectively, with 17 bases between them. CDR3 sequence reads: CASSSRKRVREQYV. Here the CDR3 DNA reads TGTGCCAGCAGTTCCAGAAAGCGGGTTCGGGAGCAGTACGTC.

This clonotype was seen repeatedly, ten times or more. The V and J genes are TRBV7-8 and TRBJ2-5; TRBD1 agrees at 7 bases. Germline CDR1 SGHVS, CDR2 FQNEAQ. The CDR3 runs to 14 residues. V was pared by 6 bases and J by 4 bases, with 8 bases of the junction left unmatched. CDR3 sequence: CASREQGTGETQYF. The DNA for the CDR3 is TGTGCCAGCAGGGAACAGGGGACGGGAGAGACCCAGTACTTC. The whole variable domain, filled in from reference TRBV7-8 and TRBJ2-5, reads GAGVSQSPRYKVAKRGQDVALRCDPISGHVSLFWYQQALGQGPEFLTYFQNEAQLDKSGLPSDRFFAERPEGSVSTLKIQRTQQEDSAVYLCASREQGTGETQYFGPGTRLLVL.

This clonotype was recorded many times. The V and J genes are TRBV7-2 and TRBJ1-5; possible D gene TRBD1, 6 bases. The germline V gene encodes CDR1 SGHTA and CDR2 FQGNSA. The length of the CDR3 is 14 residues. Trimming shortened V by 4 bases and J by 3 bases, and 10 bases separated the two germline ends. The CDR3: CASSYTGSNQPQHF. Here the CDR3 DNA reads TGTGCCAGCAGCTATACAGGGTCCAATCAGCCCCAGCATTTT.

This clonotype was counted a few times. The CDR3 sequence is CASILDWSSYNEQFF. DNA for the CDR3: TGTGCCAGCATCCTGGACTGGAGCTCCTACAATGAGCAGTTCTTC. The gene calls are TRBV6-2 or TRBV6-3 and TRBJ2-1, with a tentative D call TRBD2 (5 bases). The CDR3 consists of 15 residues. With 7 bases removed from V and 0 bases from J, the gap between germline ends came to 13 bases. The germline V gene has CDR1 MNHEY and CDR2 SVGEGT.

The genes are TRBV5-1 and TRBJ2-3; TRBD2 agrees at 12 bases. The length of the CDR3 is 17 residues. Germline V lookup: CDR1 SGHRS, CDR2 YFSETQ. J lost 6 bases, V lost 0 bases, and 8 bases had no gene match. CDR3 coding DNA: TGCGCCAGCAGCTTGGGAACTAGCGGGGGGACGCAGGATACGCAGTATTTT. It encodes CASSLGTSGGTQDTQYF.

V is TRBV4-1 and J is TRBJ1-5, with TRBD1 matching 8 bases. The CDR3 length is 17 residues. The germline V gene has CDR1 MGHRA and CDR2 YSYEKL. J lost 4 bases, V lost 2 bases, and 10 bases had no gene match. The CDR3 reads CASSQFAGGVGNQPQHF. The CDR3 bases are TGCGCCAGCAGCCAATTTGCAGGGGGCGTAGGGAATCAGCCCCAGCATTTT.

This clonotype was observed a handful of times. V usage is TRBV12-3 or TRBV12-4 and J usage is TRBJ2-5; TRBD1 aligns across 9 bases. There are 15 residues in the CDR3. Trimming took 0 bases from V and 5 from J; bases not matched to a gene: 4. DNA of the CDR3: TGTGCCAGCAGTTTAGCGGGACAGGGTTTGGAGACCCAGTACTTC. Translated, it gives CASSLAGQGLETQYF.

The chain joins TRBV12-3 or TRBV12-4 to TRBJ2-1, with D maybe TRBD2 (5 bases). This CDR3 spans 11 amino acids. V lost 7 bases and J 9 bases, leaving 10 bases between the germline ends. The DNA for the CDR3 is TGTGCCAGCAAAGGCAGCGGTGAGCAGTTCTTC. Translating it yields CASKGSGEQFF.

This clonotype was detected many times. This rearrangement joins TRBV7-2 to TRBJ1-6; tentatively, D is TRBD1 (5 bases). V was pared by 3 bases and J by 7 bases, with 7 bases between. Germline V gene data show CDR1 as SGHTA and CDR2 as FQGNSA. The CDR3 runs 13 residues. CDR3 amino acids: CASSFRENSPLHF. The DNA of the CDR3 is TGTGCCAGCAGCTTCAGGGAAAATTCACCCCTCCACTTT.

This clonotype showed up just a few times. The chain recombines TRBV12-3 or TRBV12-4 with TRBJ2-1, with a weak D call TRBD2 (5 bases). This CDR3 is built from 16 residues. The V end lost 6 bases, the J end lost 1 base, and 16 bases lay between the germline ends. CDR3 in amino acids: CASSPQRGLSYNEQFF. The CDR3 nucleotides are TGTGCCAGCAGCCCCCAGCGAGGGCTTTCCTACAATGAGCAGTTCTTC.

This clonotype was detected only a few times. V usage is TRBV12-3 or TRBV12-4 and J usage is TRBJ2-7; 9 nucleotides align to TRBD1. The CDR3 loop spans 13 amino acids. V shed 7 bases, J shed 2 bases, and the junction held 3 bases outside the gene matches. The chain's CDR3 is CASNRDRAYEQYF. CDR3 nucleotide sequence: TGTGCCAGCAACCGGGACAGGGCCTACGAGCAGTACTTC.

Many counts were recorded for this clonotype. The chain employs TRBV7-2 and TRBJ2-3, with TRBD1 matching over 10 bases. The germline V gene encodes CDR1 SGHTA and CDR2 FQGNSA. V dropped 5 bases and J dropped 0; count of bases not matched to a gene: 5. CDR3 size: 16 residues. CDR3 protein: CASSIDRGLSTDTQYF. The CDR3 region has the DNA TGTGCCAGCAGCATCGACAGGGGGCTTAGCACAGATACGCAGTATTTT.

This clonotype was observed a handful of times. The gene calls are TRBV3-1 and TRBJ2-7; 7 nucleotides align to TRBD2. J lost 6 bases, V lost 4 bases, and 3 bases had no gene match. The CDR3 is made up of 12 amino acids. Germline CDR1 reads LGHDT; CDR2 reads YNNKEL (reference sequence). The CDR3 is CASSLREGEQYF. CDR3 DNA sequence: TGTGCCAGCAGCCTCAGGGAGGGCGAGCAGTACTTC.

The CDR3 bases are TGTGCCTGGAGGCCGTCCGACACTGAAGCTTTCTTT. It codes for CAWRPSDTEAFF. The rearrangement uses TRBV30 and TRBJ1-1; no clear D. V dropped 3 bases and J dropped 3 bases, with 8 bases sitting between them. The CDR3 runs 12 residues. The germline gives CDR1 GTSNPN, CDR2 SVGIG (reference sequence).

The rearrangement links TRBV20-1 to TRBJ2-7, with D uncertain. Germline CDR1 is DFQATT and CDR2 is SNEGSKA (reference sequence). The length of the CDR3 is 11 residues. V was clipped by 4 bases and J by 4 bases, with 8 bases between them. Here the CDR3 reads CSANQEYEQYF. The CDR3 DNA reads TGCAGTGCTAACCAGGAGTACGAGCAGTACTTC.

V and J are TRBV7-2 and TRBJ1-2; D is unresolved. Germline CDR1 SGHTA, CDR2 FQGNSA. The CDR3 extends over 19 amino acids. V lost 5 bases to trimming and J lost 0 bases, with 25 bases between them. In DNA form, the CDR3 reads TGTGCCAGCAGCCCTCGCTATGGGCAGCCCCCCGGGCCTAACTATGGCTACACCTTC. Protein sequence: CASSPRYGQPPGPNYGYTF.

This clonotype was counted many times. The chain is built from TRBV7-2 and TRBJ1-5; no clear D gene. The CDR3 length is 15 residues. V lost 0 bases to trimming and J lost 4 bases, with 10 bases between them. Germline loops: CDR1 SGHTA, CDR2 FQGNSA. The CDR3 is CASSLARAANQPQHF. DNA for the CDR3: TGTGCCAGCAGCTTAGCGCGGGCAGCTAATCAGCCCCAGCATTTT.

The genes are TRBV6-1 and TRBJ1-5, with D possibly TRBD1 on 5 matching bases. Germline CDR1 MNHNS, CDR2 SASEGT. This CDR3 is built from 13 residues. Trimming shortened V by 7 bases and J by 3 bases, and 10 bases separated the two germline ends. CDR3 region: CASTGTSNQPQHF. The CDR3 bases are TGTGCCAGCACCGGGACTTCCAATCAGCCCCAGCATTTT.

This clonotype was recorded many times. The rearrangement joins TRBV4-1 to TRBJ2-1; 9 bases align to TRBD1. Per germline, CDR1 MGHRA and CDR2 YSYEKL. The CDR3 has 16 amino acids. Unmatched junction bases numbered 3, after V lost 1 base and J lost 2 bases. The CDR3 coding sequence is TGCGCCAGCAGCCAAGTGGACAGGGGCCCCTACAATGAGCAGTTCTTC. It is translated as CASSQVDRGPYNEQFF.

V gene TRBV20-1 combines with J gene TRBJ2-7; 7 nucleotides agree with TRBD2. This CDR3 has 15 residues. Trimming at V came to 5 bases and at J to 6 bases, leaving 16 bases not matched to a gene. In germline, CDR1 is DFQATT, CDR2 SNEGSKA (reference sequence). The CDR3 nucleotides read TGCAGTGCTTTAGATCCGGGACTAACTGACGGCGAGCAGTACTTC. The encoded protein is CSALDPGLTDGEQYF.